Listed below are T cell receptor beta chains from one sample, sequenced in a study of early stage breast cancer tumors. TCRdb's copy holds only in-frame clones and misses some; the assay was immunoSEQ multiplex PCR. Here the sample spans some 30,000 clones, 84% being singletons. The specimen sequenced was blood. The receptors derive from a person aged 45 to 59 with breast cancer. CDR3s include the opening cysteine and the closing phenylalanine or tryptophan. A D gene is named only where the DNA matches it firmly. Rows give clone size only sometimes, using once, few, many, or a class for an expanded clone.

TRBJ1-4 . . TRBV9 CASSVGAGSTNEKLFF TGTGCCAGCAGCGTAGGGGCAGGGTCAACTAATGAAAAACTGTTTTTT
TRBJ1-4 . TRBD1 TRBV19 CASSINRGVEKLFF TGTGCCAGTAGTATAAACAGGGGGGTTGAAAAACTGTTTTTT
TRBJ1-2 . TRBD1 TRBV29-1 CSVEAGDRTANGYTF TGCAGCGTTGAAGCGGGGGACAGAACAGCAAATGGCTACACCTTC
TRBJ2-2 once . TRBV5-6 CASSLRSGFGELFF TGTGCCAGCAGCTTGAGGTCTGGTTTCGGGGAGCTGTTTTTT
TRBJ1-4 . TRBD1 TRBV9 CASSADRDEKLFF TGTGCCAGCAGCGCAGACAGGGACGAAAAACTGTTTTTT
TRBJ2-7 . . TRBV5-5 CASSRPGARYEQYF TGTGCCAGCAGCCGCCCGGGGGCACGCTACGAGCAGTACTTC
TRBJ1-2 . . TRBV27 CASKSTTLTNGYTF TGTGCCAGCAAGTCGACCACCCTAACTAATGGCTACACCTTC
TRBJ1-5 . . TRBV6-5 CASSAGQFNQPQHF TGTGCCAGCAGTGCTGGACAATTCAATCAGCCCCAGCATTTT
TRBJ2-2 . TRBD1 TRBV19 CAIQGSENTGELFF TGTGCCATACAGGGGTCAGAGAACACCGGGGAGCTGTTTTTT
TRBJ2-7 . TRBD1 TRBV11-2 CASSPDRNSYEQYF TGTGCCAGCAGCCCGGACAGGAACTCCTACGAGCAGTACTTC
TRBJ1-2 . . TRBV6-9 CASRRRGLAYGYTF TGTGCCAGCAGGCGGCGGGGGCTGGCCTATGGCTACACCTTC
TRBJ2-1 . . TRBV7-9 CASLGYNEQFF TGTGCCAGCCTCGGGTACAATGAGCAGTTCTTC
TRBJ2-7 . TRBD1 TRBV6-5 CASSYYTGGEQYF TGTGCCAGCAGTTACTACACAGGGGGCGAGCAGTACTTC
TRBJ2-3 . TRBD1 TRBV11-2 CASSLGRQGGSTDTQYF TGTGCCAGCAGCTTAGGTCGACAGGGGGGTTCCACAGATACGCAGTATTTT
TRBJ2-3 . . TRBV14 CASSQGAGSGFTDTQYF TGTGCCAGCAGCCAAGGAGCTGGATCGGGATTCACAGATACGCAGTATTTT
TRBJ1-2 . TRBD1 TRBV4-2 CASSQSNRGGGYTF TGTGCCAGCAGCCAATCTAACAGGGGAGGTGGCTACACCTTC
TRBJ1-2 . TRBD1 TRBV4-3 CASSQEQGGADYGYTF TGCGCCAGCAGCCAAGAACAAGGGGGCGCTGACTATGGCTACACCTTC
TRBJ1-2 few TRBD1 TRBV10-2 CASSQGDYGYTF TGCGCCAGCAGCCAGGGGGACTATGGCTACACCTTC
TRBJ1-4 . . TRBV19 CASSSTGGSGEKLFF TGTGCCAGTAGTAGCACGGGGGGCTCGGGTGAAAAACTGTTTTTT
TRBJ1-5 . . TRBV6-1 CASTLARIQPQHF TGTGCCAGCACCCTCGCCCGCATTCAGCCCCAGCATTTT
TRBJ2-1 . . TRBV7-3 CASSLRRHNEQFF TGTGCCAGCAGCCTACGCCGACACAATGAGCAGTTCTTC
TRBJ1-1 . . TRBV6-1 CASRHYTEAFF TGTGCCAGCCGACATTACACTGAAGCTTTCTTT
TRBJ2-6 . . TRBV4-2 CASSQDGASGANVLTF TGTGCCAGCAGCCAAGACGGGGCCTCTGGGGCCAACGTCCTGACTTTC
TRBJ2-5 . . TRBV11-2 CASSLLLQGETQYF TGTGCCAGCAGCTTATTGTTACAGGGAGAGACCCAGTACTTC
TRBJ1-1 . . TRBV19 CASGQNEAFF TGTGCCAGCGGACAGAATGAAGCTTTCTTT
TRBJ2-6 few . TRBV27 CASTDYSTALSSGANVLTF TGTGCCAGCACTGACTATTCGACCGCATTAAGCTCTGGGGCCAACGTCCTGACTTTC
TRBJ2-2 . . TRBV29-1 CSVSRVVGAGELFF TGCAGCGTGTCCCGGGTAGTTGGAGCCGGGGAGCTGTTTTTT
TRBJ1-1 once TRBD1 TRBV28 CATWDRMFTEAFF TGTGCCACCTGGGACAGAATGTTCACTGAAGCTTTCTTT
TRBJ1-6 . . TRBV11-1 CASSPPGNRNSPLHF TGTGCCAGCAGCCCCCCAGGGAACAGGAATTCACCCCTCCACTTT
TRBJ2-2 . TRBD1 TRBV2 CASRQGAAGELFF TGTGCCAGCAGACAGGGGGCTGCCGGGGAGCTGTTTTTT
TRBJ2-4 . TRBD2 TRBV9 CASSVSRGGVNIQYF TGTGCCAGCAGCGTATCCCGGGGGGGCGTGAACATTCAGTACTTC
TRBJ2-3 . TRBD1 TRBV30 CAWSLGWTGGAPDTQYF TGTGCCTGGAGTTTGGGCTGGACAGGGGGCGCTCCAGATACGCAGTATTTT
TRBJ1-2 . . TRBV19 CATSIEGDYGYTF TGTGCCACCAGTATTGAGGGAGACTATGGCTACACCTTC
TRBJ2-3 . TRBD2 TRBV9 CASSPKTSGGTDTQYF TGTGCCAGCAGCCCCAAGACTAGCGGGGGCACAGATACGCAGTATTTT
TRBJ1-1 . . TRBV7-6 CASSRGGWNTEAFF TGTGCCAGCAGCCGGGGCGGCTGGAACACTGAAGCTTTCTTT
TRBJ2-5 . TRBD1 TRBV5-4 CASSPDRGRFAETQYF TGTGCCAGCAGCCCGGACAGGGGACGCTTTGCTGAGACCCAGTACTTC
TRBJ1-1 . . TRBV7-3 CASSPGSNTEAFF TGTGCCAGCAGCCCAGGCAGTAACACTGAAGCTTTCTTT
TRBJ2-3 . TRBD2 TRBV7-8 CASSFPRTSGGDITDTQYF TGTGCCAGCAGCTTCCCGAGGACTAGCGGGGGGGATATCACAGATACGCAGTATTTT
TRBJ2-7 . . TRBV28 CASSGTSPSWYF TGTGCCAGCAGCGGGACCTCTCCCTCGTGGTACTTC
TRBJ2-2 few TRBD1 TRBV15 CATSRDDRGTGELFF TGTGCCACCAGCAGAGATGACAGGGGGACCGGGGAGCTGTTTTTT
TRBJ2-7 . TRBD2 TRBV5-6 CASSLSGTSSHEQYF TGTGCCAGCAGCTTGTCTGGGACTAGCAGCCACGAGCAGTACTTC
TRBJ1-3 . TRBD1 TRBV19 CASSLRDRAGNTIYF TGTGCCAGTAGTTTAAGGGACAGGGCCGGAAACACCATATATTTT
TRBJ1-1 few . TRBV6-1 CASIFGGTEAFF TGTGCCAGCATCTTTGGTGGCACTGAAGCTTTCTTT